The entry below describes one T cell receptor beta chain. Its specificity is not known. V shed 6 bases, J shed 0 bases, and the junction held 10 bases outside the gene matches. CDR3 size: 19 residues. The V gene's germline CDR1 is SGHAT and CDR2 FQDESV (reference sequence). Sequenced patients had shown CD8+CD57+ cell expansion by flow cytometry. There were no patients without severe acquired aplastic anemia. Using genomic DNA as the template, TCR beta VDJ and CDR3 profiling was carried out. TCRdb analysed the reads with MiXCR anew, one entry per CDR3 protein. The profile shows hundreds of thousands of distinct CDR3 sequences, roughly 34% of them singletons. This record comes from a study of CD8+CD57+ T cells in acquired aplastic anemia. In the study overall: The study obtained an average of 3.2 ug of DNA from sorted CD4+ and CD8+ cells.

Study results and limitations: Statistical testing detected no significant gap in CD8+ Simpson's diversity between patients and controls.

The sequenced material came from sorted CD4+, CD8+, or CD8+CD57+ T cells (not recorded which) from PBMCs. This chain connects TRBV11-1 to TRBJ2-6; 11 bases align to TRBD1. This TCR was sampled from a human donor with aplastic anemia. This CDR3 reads CASRTGQGALNSGANVLTF. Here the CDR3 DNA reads TGTGCCAGCAGAACCGGACAGGGGGCTCTCAACTCTGGGGCCAACGTCCTGACTTTC.